This TCR beta chain originates from a study of T cells after yellow fever vaccination. Study-level background: SMART-Seq v4 Ultra Low Input handled preparation of low-cell-number fractions.

Germline CDR1 and CDR2: SGHRS and YFSETQ. V was trimmed by 3 bases and J by 4 bases, leaving 9 bases between them. CDR3 length equals 13 residues. This clonotype appeared many times. The antigen remains undetermined. Notes on the study in general: After the booster, 95% to 98% of CD4 and 75% to 90% of CD8 primary-response clones were re-detected. It was a weaker secondary response, yet one that peaked faster, at day 5 versus 15.

Conversion of TCR transcripts into cDNA relied on 5'RACE template switching, which added a universal primer site and UMIs. TCRdb reprocessed the 5' RACE reads with MiXCR, giving one entry per CDR3 protein. The repertoire includes a few hundred thousand distinct CDR3 sequences, roughly 4% of them detected once, and around 20% sits in the top ten. The rearrangement uses TRBV5-1 and TRBJ2-3, with D uncertain. This clonotype was obtained from a man between 18 and 35 years old who received the YFV17D yellow fever vaccine. This specimen was PBMCs, taken on the day of the yellow fever booster vaccination. The CDR3 reads CASSSGWSDTQYF. CDR3 sequence (DNA): TGCGCCAGCAGCTCCGGGTGGTCAGATACGCAGTATTTT.